This TCR beta chain derives from a study of shared clonotypes between healthy human individuals. Positively selected for CCR7, the CD45RO-negative cells used as naive CD8 cells excluded terminally differentiated effector memory CD45RA+ cells. Healthy HIV-negative adults with no recent acute infections or vaccinations were recruited as donors. Adult Caucasians living in Nashville, Tennessee made up all of the donors. Germline V gene sequence: CDR1 MGHRA, CDR2 YSYEKL. The CDR3 loop spans 14 amino acids. V was shortened by 1 base and J by 7 bases, with 13 bases between the two germline ends. This table comes from immunoSEQ multiplex PCR, and its TCRdb copy is limited to in-frame clones, with some not included. The data contain about 2.2 million clones, 85% to 95% of them singletons.

The specimen sequenced was naive CD8+ T cells from PBMCs. This TCR was recovered from a man younger than 35 in good health. Some clones in this sample may be carry-over from other donors' samples. This chain links TRBV4-1 with TRBJ1-1, with D maybe TRBD1 (6 bases). This chain's CDR3 is CASSQVGGPGEAFF. CDR3 nucleotides: TGCGCCAGCAGCCAAGTGGGGGGGCCGGGTGAAGCTTTCTTT.